One and the same sample provided the 14 T cell receptor beta chains below, sequenced in a study of CD8 T cell repertoires and HIV-1 epitope variants. Clones were read by immunoSEQ multiplex PCR, and TCRdb kept only the in-frame ones, dropping some. Of a few thousand clones in the sample, just over 65% were seen once. Antigen specificity for these receptors is unknown. Specimen: cultured CD8+ T cells derived from PBMCs. The receptors here all came from a male donor with HIV.

The chain uses TRBV14 and TRBJ1-1, with D unclear. The CDR3 loop spans 13 amino acids. Germline V gene sequence: CDR1 SGHDN, CDR2 FVKESK. V shed 4 bases and J shed 3 bases, with 9 bases lying between them. This CDR3 is CASSRVSYTEAFF. CDR3 sequence (DNA): TGTGCCAGCAGCCGTGTTTCATACACTGAAGCTTTCTTT.

The chain joins TRBV9 to TRBJ2-3, with unresolved D. This CDR3 spans 15 amino acids. V lost 0 bases, J lost 0 bases, and 8 bases lay in between. The germline V gene has CDR1 SGDLS and CDR2 YYNGEE. CDR3 residues: CASSVAPGSTDTQYF. The CDR3 nucleotides read TGTGCCAGCAGCGTAGCCCCTGGTAGCACAGATACGCAGTATTTT.

The chain links TRBV4-2 to TRBJ2-7; tentatively, D is TRBD2 (6 bases). Trimming took 1 base from V and 6 from J, leaving 13 bases between them. The CDR3 sequence is 14 residues long. CDR1 and CDR2 (germline): LGHNA, YNFKEQ. CDR3 nucleotides: TGTGCCAGCAGCCAAGTCCGACTAGACGCCGAGCAGTACTTC. It codes for CASSQVRLDAEQYF.

The genes are TRBV5-4 and TRBJ2-5; D tentatively fits TRBD1 or TRBD2 (5 bases each). This CDR3 contains 14 residues. Trimming left V 0 bases short and J 1 base short, with 7 bases between. Germline values: CDR1 SGHNT, CDR2 YYREEE (reference sequence). The CDR3 sequence: CASSLGGIQETQYF. The CDR3 nucleotides are TGTGCCAGCAGCTTGGGGGGGATCCAAGAGACCCAGTACTTC.

The rearrangement uses TRBV6-5 and TRBJ1-1; no reliable D call. The length of the CDR3 is 15 residues. V was shortened by 0 bases and J by 1 base, with 9 bases between the two germline ends. In germline, CDR1 is MNHEY, CDR2 SVGAGI. The DNA for the CDR3 is TGTGCCAGCAGTTACTCGATCGGAGGGAACACTGAAGCTTTCTTT. It yields the protein CASSYSIGGNTEAFF.

In this sample, this clone turned up a few times. This sequence joins TRBV7-9 and TRBJ2-3; perhaps TRBD2 as D (6 bases). Germline V gene data show CDR1 as SEHNR and CDR2 as FQNEAQ (reference sequence). V lost 1 base and J 7 bases, leaving 6 bases between the germline ends. CDR3 length equals 12 residues. CDR3 coding DNA: TGTGCCAGCAGCTTAGGGGACTATACGCAGTATTTT. Encoded protein: CASSLGDYTQYF.

The gene calls are TRBV15 and TRBJ1-2; D not certain. This CDR3 has 17 amino acids. Germline V lookup: CDR1 LNHNV, CDR2 YYDKDF (reference sequence). V was clipped by 0 bases and J by 0 bases, with 14 bases between them. The CDR3, as DNA: TGTGCCACCAGCAGAGATCATGTGGAGGTCTCTAACTATGGCTACACCTTC. Its translation is CATSRDHVEVSNYGYTF.

Only one count was recorded for this clone. V usage is TRBV5-1 and J usage is TRBJ2-7, with 7 bases identical to TRBD1. This CDR3 spans 15 amino acids. J gave up 6 bases and V 6 bases, and 15 bases lay outside the gene matches. In germline, CDR1 is SGHRS, CDR2 YFSETQ. CDR3 DNA: TGCGCCAGCACCTTAGGGGGACAGATGCCGTTCGAGCAGTACTTC. Protein: CASTLGGQMPFEQYF.

This clone was detected a few times. J is TRBJ2-7 and V is TRBV19; D is possibly TRBD1 (6 bases). The CDR3 has 15 amino acids. In germline, CDR1 is LNHDA, CDR2 SQIVND (reference sequence). V was trimmed by 5 bases and J by 5 bases, leaving 19 bases between them. This CDR3 is CASSSTLSGDHEQYF. CDR3 nucleotides: TGTGCCAGTAGTTCCACACTCTCAGGGGACCACGAGCAGTACTTC.

The V and J genes are TRBV15 and TRBJ2-3; D is possibly TRBD1 (5 bases). The V gene lost 8 bases and the J gene lost 4 bases, with 19 bases spanning the gap. CDR3 length equals 15 residues. The germline V gene encodes CDR1 LNHNV and CDR2 YYDKDF (reference sequence). CDR3: CATGDGSGNADTQYF. For the CDR3, the DNA is TGTGCCACCGGGGATGGGTCAGGGAACGCAGATACGCAGTATTTT. The entire variable domain, with the rest obtained from reference TRBV15 and TRBJ2-3, is as follows: DAMVIQNPRYQVTQFGKPVTLSCSQTLNHNVMYWYQQKSSQAPKLLFHYYDKDFNNEADTPDNFQSRRPNTSFCFLDIRSPGLGDTAMYLCATGDGSGNADTQYFGPGTRLTVL.

By sample fraction, this clone is medium-sized. The J gene is TRBJ1-1, the V gene TRBV28; unclear D gene. Germline V gene sequence: CDR1 MDHEN, CDR2 SYDVKM. The CDR3 contains 13 residues. V dropped 1 base and J dropped 8 bases, with 11 bases sitting between them. As DNA, the CDR3 is TGTGCCAGCAGTTTATTGGGCTCGGGGGAAGCTTTCTTT. Translating it yields CASSLLGSGEAFF.

This chain uses TRBV7-3 with TRBJ2-3; 10 nucleotides agree with TRBD2. The junction had 5 bases not matched to a gene; V was cut back by 2 bases and J by 3 bases. The CDR3 totals 16 residues. Germline lookup yields CDR1 SGHTA and CDR2 FQGTGA. The CDR3 DNA reads as TGTGCCAGCAGCTTAGAAGCGGGGGGGCATACAGATACGCAGTATTTT. It yields the protein CASSLEAGGHTDTQYF. Full variable domain (outside the CDR3, taken from reference TRBV7-3 and TRBJ2-3): GAGVSQTPSNKVTEKGKYVELRCDPISGHTALYWYRQSLGQGPEFLIYFQGTGAADDSGLPNDRFFAVRPEGSVSTLKIQRTERGDSAVYLCASSLEAGGHTDTQYFGPGTRLTVL.

The chain has TRBV13 and TRBJ1-2; TRBD1 aligns across 8 bases. With V trimmed by 0 bases and J by 4 bases, 10 bases remained unmatched. Germline CDR1 is PRHDT and CDR2 is FYEKMQ (reference sequence). This CDR3 contains 17 residues. The CDR3 region is CASSLGATGATSYGYTF. Here the CDR3 DNA reads TGTGCCAGCAGCTTAGGCGCGACAGGGGCGACAAGCTATGGCTACACCTTC.

This chain links TRBV5-1 with TRBJ2-3; the D gene is possibly TRBD2 (5 bases). Germline values: CDR1 SGHRS, CDR2 YFSETQ. The V and J ends lost 7 bases and 2 bases respectively, with 17 bases between them. This CDR3 is 15 amino acids long. The CDR3 loop reads CASLGSGSFTDTQYF. CDR3 DNA sequence: TGCGCCAGCTTGGGAAGCGGAAGCTTCACAGATACGCAGTATTTT.